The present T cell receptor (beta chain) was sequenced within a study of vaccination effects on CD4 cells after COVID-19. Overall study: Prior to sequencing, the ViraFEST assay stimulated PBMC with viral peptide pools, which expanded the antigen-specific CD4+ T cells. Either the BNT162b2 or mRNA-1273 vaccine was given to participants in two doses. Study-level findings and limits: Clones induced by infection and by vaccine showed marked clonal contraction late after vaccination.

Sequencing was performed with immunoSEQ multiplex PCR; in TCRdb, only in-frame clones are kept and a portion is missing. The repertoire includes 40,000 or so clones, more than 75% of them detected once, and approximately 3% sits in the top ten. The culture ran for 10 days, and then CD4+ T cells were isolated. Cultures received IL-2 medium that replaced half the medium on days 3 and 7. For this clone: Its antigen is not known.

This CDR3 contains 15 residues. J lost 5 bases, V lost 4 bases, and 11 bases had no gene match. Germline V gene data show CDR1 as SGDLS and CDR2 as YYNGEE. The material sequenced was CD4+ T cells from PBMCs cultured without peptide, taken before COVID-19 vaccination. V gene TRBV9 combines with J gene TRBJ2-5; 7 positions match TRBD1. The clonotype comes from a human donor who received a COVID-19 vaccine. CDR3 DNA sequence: TGTGCCAGCAGCCCACAGACGACCAGGGGGGAGACCCAGTACTTC. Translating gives CASSPQTTRGETQYF.